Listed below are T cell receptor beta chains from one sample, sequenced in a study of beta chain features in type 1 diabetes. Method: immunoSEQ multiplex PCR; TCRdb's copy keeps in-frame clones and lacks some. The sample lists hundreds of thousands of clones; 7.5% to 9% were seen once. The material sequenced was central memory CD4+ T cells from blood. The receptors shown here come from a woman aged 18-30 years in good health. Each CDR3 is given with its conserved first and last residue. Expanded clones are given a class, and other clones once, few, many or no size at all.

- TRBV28 CASSPGQGYGYTF
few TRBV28 CASSRGGDEKLFF
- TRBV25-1 CASSELGSRDIQYF
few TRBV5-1 CASSLRQSGRTGTNEQFF
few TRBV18 CASSTYPGQAAGSNYGYTF
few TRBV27 CASRPDRGGLYGYTF
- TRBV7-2 CASSFTGGFLNIQYF
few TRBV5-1 CASSLTGGLVHEQFF
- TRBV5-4 CASSGPGLAGFSGANVLTF
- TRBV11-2 CASSLGPGTQYF